The entry that follows covers one T cell receptor (beta chain) sequence. The CDR3 totals 13 residues. CDR1 and CDR2 from the germline V gene are SGHVS and FQNEAQ. The V end lost 6 bases, the J end lost 0 bases, and 9 bases lay between the germline ends. These data come from a study of blood T cell repertoires in COVID-19. TCRdb's table, derived via immunoSEQ multiplex PCR, lists solely in-frame clones and lacks some. This table has some 490,000 clones, 80% to 90% appearing once. V and J are TRBV7-8 and TRBJ2-7; maybe TRBD2 (6 bases). Specimen: peripheral blood. The receptor was derived from a human donor in a cohort sampled during active COVID-19. The CDR3 nucleotides are TGTGCCAGCAGACCGGGAGTCTCCTACGAGCAGTACTTC. Translation: CASRPGVSYEQYF.